This TCR beta chain appears in the sequencing data of a study of blood T cell repertoires in COVID-19. Study-level background: Donors in the United States, Italy and Spain gave samples during acute or convalescent COVID-19. From T cells, B-cell-depleted T cells, or PBMCs came the material, which was cDNA or gDNA.

Original analysis: It was from reference gene primer amplification that nucleated cell counts were estimated. Using immunoSEQ multiplex PCR, the repertoire was profiled, and TCRdb retains in-frame clones only, with some absent. V, J and clone size reflect that table, while D and trimming were determined from the DNA. The data show around 280,000 clones, about 90% seen once. The CDR3 consists of 16 residues. Germline V CDR1 and CDR2: SEHNR, FQNEAQ (reference sequence). With V trimmed by 5 bases and J by 4 bases, 6 bases remained unmatched. This receptor was taken from a woman aged 25-40 years who had recovered from COVID-19. The sample comprised peripheral blood. The chain recombines TRBV7-9 with TRBJ2-1; TRBD1 matches at 12 bases. The CDR3 is CASSDGTGGGYNEQFF. As DNA, the CDR3 is TGTGCCAGCAGCGACGGGACAGGGGGCGGATACAATGAGCAGTTCTTC. Together with reference TRBV7-9 and TRBJ2-1, the CDR3 gives the full variable domain: DTGVSQNPRHKITKRGQNVTFRCDPISEHNRLYWYRQTLGQGPEFLTYFQNEAQLEKSRLLSDRFSAERPKGSFSTLEIQRTEQGDSAMYLCASSDGTGGGYNEQFFGPGTRLTVL.